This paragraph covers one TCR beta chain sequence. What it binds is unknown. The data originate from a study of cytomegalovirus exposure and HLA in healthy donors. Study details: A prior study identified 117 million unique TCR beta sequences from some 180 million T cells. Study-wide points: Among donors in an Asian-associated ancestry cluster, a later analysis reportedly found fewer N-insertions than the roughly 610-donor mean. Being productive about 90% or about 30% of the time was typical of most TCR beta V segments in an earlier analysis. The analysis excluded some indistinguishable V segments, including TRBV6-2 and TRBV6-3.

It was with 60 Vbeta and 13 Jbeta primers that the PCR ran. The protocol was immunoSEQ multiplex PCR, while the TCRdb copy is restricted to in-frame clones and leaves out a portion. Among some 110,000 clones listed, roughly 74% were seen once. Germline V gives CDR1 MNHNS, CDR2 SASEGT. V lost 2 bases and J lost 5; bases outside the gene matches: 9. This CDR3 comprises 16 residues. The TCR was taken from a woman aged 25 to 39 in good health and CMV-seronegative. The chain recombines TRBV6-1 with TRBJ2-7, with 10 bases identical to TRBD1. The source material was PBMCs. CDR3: CASSERPGQGIDEQYF. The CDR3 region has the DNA TGTGCCAGCAGTGAACGCCCGGGACAGGGGATTGACGAGCAGTACTTC.